This entry lists 7 T cell receptor beta chains sequenced from one sample in a study of long-term antiretroviral therapy in people with HIV. This was the immunoSEQ v3.0 assay at survey level. Measured with immunoSEQ multiplex PCR; TCRdb has only the in-frame clones, and not every one. The table includes about 32,000 clones, roughly 85% detected once. The specimen was unsorted PBMCs, collected 2.2 years after starting antiretroviral therapy. The receptors come from a man between 18 and 29 years old with HIV.

The V gene is TRBV9, the J gene TRBJ1-3; D is unclear. The germline V and J ends were trimmed by 4 bases and 4 bases, with 15 bases remaining between them. This CDR3 region has 15 residues. Germline V gene lookup returns CDR1 SGDLS and CDR2 YYNGEE. The CDR3 spells CASSLPPGFGNTIYF. The CDR3 DNA follows: TGTGCCAGCAGCCTGCCCCCAGGTTTCGGAAACACCATATATTTT.

This clone was counted a single time. The V and J genes are TRBV6-4 and TRBJ2-2; 9 positions match TRBD1. Trimming removed 4 bases from V and 0 bases from J; junction bases left unmatched: 3. Germline V gene data show CDR1 as MRHNA and CDR2 as SNTAGT. The CDR3 is 16 residues long. Here the CDR3 reads CASSGGQGANTGELFF. The CDR3 DNA sequence: TGTGCCAGCAGTGGGGGACAGGGCGCGAACACCGGGGAGCTGTTTTTT.

This clone was detected once. V gene TRBV19 combines with J gene TRBJ2-4; D possibly corresponds to TRBD2 (5 bases). Deletions cut 5 bases from V and 8 bases from J, with 10 bases between. From germline, CDR1 is LNHDA and CDR2 SQIVND (reference sequence). CDR3 length: 12 residues. The CDR3 DNA sequence: TGTGCCAGTAGTCTGGCAGCGGACATTCAGTACTTC. The encoded protein is CASSLAADIQYF.

This chain connects TRBV6-5 to TRBJ2-1; 10 nucleotides match TRBD1. The V and J ends lost 2 bases and 14 bases, in that order; junction bases with no gene match: 0. The CDR3 has 11 amino acids. Germline CDR1 is MNHEY and CDR2 is SVGAGI. DNA of the CDR3: TGTGCCAGCAGTTACGGGACAGGGGAGTTCTTC. This sequence encodes CASSYGTGEFF.

J is TRBJ2-1 and V is TRBV9; 9 bases fit TRBD1. The V segment lost 4 bases and the J segment 2 bases; nucleotides outside the gene matches: 13. The germline V gene encodes CDR1 SGDLS and CDR2 YYNGEE. This CDR3 is built from 18 residues. In DNA form, the CDR3 reads TGTGCCAGCAGCCCCGGTCCCGGGACAGGGAGGCCCTACAATGAGCAGTTCTTC. Its protein product is CASSPGPGTGRPYNEQFF. Full variable domain (outside the CDR3, taken from reference TRBV9 and TRBJ2-1): DSGVTQTPKHLITATGQRVTLRCSPRSGDLSVYWYQQSLDQGLQFLIQYYNGEERAKGNILERFSAQQFPDLHSELNLSSLELGDSALYFCASSPGPGTGRPYNEQFFGPGTRLTVL.

For this clone: Other DNA sequences in this specimen translate into the identical CDR3. The chain uses TRBV7-6 and TRBJ1-1, with unresolved D. This CDR3 is built from 14 residues. The germline V gene has CDR1 SGHVS and CDR2 FNYEAQ. Trimming removed 2 bases at V and 0 bases at J, with 7 bases between. The CDR3 reads CASSLPSVNTEAFF. The CDR3 bases are TGTGCCAGCAGCTTACCCTCGGTGAACACTGAAGCTTTCTTT. Complete variable domain (other parts from reference TRBV7-6 and TRBJ1-1): GAGVSQSPRYKVTKRGQDVALRCDPISGHVSLYWYRQALGQGPEFLTYFNYEAQQDKSGLPNDRFSAERPEGSISTLTIQRTEQRDSAMYRCASSLPSVNTEAFFGQGTRLTVV.

The J gene is TRBJ2-5, the V gene TRBV19; maybe TRBD2 (6 bases). Trimming stripped 7 bases from V and 5 bases from J, with 17 bases between. There are 14 residues in the CDR3. CDR1 and CDR2 (germline): LNHDA, SQIVND (reference sequence). The CDR3 sequence: CASTRRTGLETQYF. In nucleotides, the CDR3 is TGTGCCAGTACCCGCCGGACGGGACTTGAGACCCAGTACTTC.